These 9 T cell receptor beta chains originate from one sample sequenced in a study of blood T cell repertoires in COVID-19. Sequencing used immunoSEQ multiplex PCR; TCRdb keeps in-frame clones, though not all of them. This sample has about 50,000 clones, with about 83% found just once. The sequenced material came from peripheral blood. The source is a woman older than 75 with acute or convalescent COVID-19.

V gene TRBV7-9 combines with J gene TRBJ1-2; D unclear. The CDR3 has 14 residues. Trimming left V 3 bases short and J 0 bases short, with 8 bases between. Per the germline V gene, CDR1 is SEHNR and CDR2 is FQNEAQ (reference sequence). CDR3 sequence (DNA): TGTGCCAGCAGCTTCGAGGGTGCTAACTATGGCTACACCTTC. Translated: CASSFEGANYGYTF.

CDR3 in DNA: TGTGCCAGCGCCGGACAGGGGCCTGGTGGCTACACCTTC. Its protein product is CASAGQGPGGYTF. The J gene is TRBJ1-2, the V gene TRBV19, with 9 bases aligning to TRBD1. With V trimmed by 9 bases and J by 7 bases, 9 bases remained unmatched. This CDR3 region has 13 residues. The germline V gene has CDR1 LNHDA and CDR2 SQIVND (reference sequence).

This clone came up once. V is TRBV6-5 and J is TRBJ1-6; D ambiguous. The CDR3 runs 14 residues. The V gene's germline CDR1 is MNHEY and CDR2 SVGAGI. V lost 2 bases and J lost 9, with 11 bases in between. In nucleotides, the CDR3 is TGTGCCAGCAGTTACGGGCTGAGTAGTTCACCCCTCCACTTT. It translates to CASSYGLSSSPLHF.

The chain couples TRBV6-5 to TRBJ2-7, with D unresolved. Trimming stripped 8 bases from V and 6 bases from J, with 14 bases between. The CDR3 is made up of 12 amino acids. Per germline, CDR1 MNHEY and CDR2 SVGAGI. In nucleotides, the CDR3 is TGTGCCAGCGATTTCTGGGCGTCCGAGCAGTACTTC. This gives the protein CASDFWASEQYF.

The table lists this clone with a count of one. The chain combines TRBV5-8 with TRBJ1-2; D uncertain. V was pared by 7 bases and J by 6 bases, with 10 bases between. Germline values: CDR1 SGHTS, CDR2 YDEGEE. The CDR3 consists of 11 residues. The CDR3 loop is CASLQMDGYTF. The CDR3, as DNA: TGTGCCAGCCTCCAGATGGATGGCTACACCTTC. Full variable domain (remainder filled in from reference TRBV5-8 and TRBJ1-2): EAGVTQSPTHLIKTRGQQATLRCSPISGHTSVYWYQQALGLGLQFLLWYDEGEERNRGNFPPRFSGRQFPNYSSELNVNALELEDSALYLCASLQMDGYTFGSGTRLTVV.

This chain connects TRBV9 to TRBJ2-2; the D gene is possibly TRBD2 (7 bases). Trimming removed 2 bases from V and 1 base from J, with 15 bases in between. Looked up from germline, CDR1 is SGDLS and CDR2 is YYNGEE. The CDR3 runs 17 residues. The CDR3 DNA reads as TGTGCCAGCAGCGTCACAGTCGGGGGGCTGAACACCGGGGAGCTGTTTTTT. The encoded protein is CASSVTVGGLNTGELFF.

This clone was recorded a few times. V and J are TRBV3-1 (or the pseudogene TRBV3-2) and TRBJ2-2; 9 bases fit TRBD2. The germline CDR1 and CDR2 sequences are LGHDT and YNNKEL (reference sequence). Losses at the gene ends were 4 bases for V and 1 base for J; bases not matched to a gene: 4. The CDR3 covers 16 residues. The CDR3 coding sequence is TGTGCCAGCAGCCCGGGACTAGCCGTGAACACCGGGGAGCTGTTTTTT. Protein: CASSPGLAVNTGELFF.

The chain links TRBV10-2 to TRBJ2-2; 7 nucleotides line up with TRBD2. There are 15 residues in the CDR3. Germline-derived CDR1 and CDR2 are WSHSY and SAAADI. J was trimmed by 2 bases and V by 10 bases; bases with no gene match: 10. The DNA of the CDR3 is TGCGCCACCCTTGGGGGGGGAAGAAACACCGGGGAGCTGTTTTTT. Its translation is CATLGGGRNTGELFF.

The V gene is TRBV9, the J gene TRBJ1-1, with 9 bases that match TRBD1. The CDR3 has 13 amino acids. The V segment lost 4 bases and the J segment 5 bases; nucleotides outside the gene matches: 3. The germline V gene has CDR1 SGDLS and CDR2 YYNGEE. The DNA for the CDR3 is TGTGCCAGCAGCCAGGGACAGGGTACTGAAGCTTTCTTT. Translation gives CASSQGQGTEAFF.